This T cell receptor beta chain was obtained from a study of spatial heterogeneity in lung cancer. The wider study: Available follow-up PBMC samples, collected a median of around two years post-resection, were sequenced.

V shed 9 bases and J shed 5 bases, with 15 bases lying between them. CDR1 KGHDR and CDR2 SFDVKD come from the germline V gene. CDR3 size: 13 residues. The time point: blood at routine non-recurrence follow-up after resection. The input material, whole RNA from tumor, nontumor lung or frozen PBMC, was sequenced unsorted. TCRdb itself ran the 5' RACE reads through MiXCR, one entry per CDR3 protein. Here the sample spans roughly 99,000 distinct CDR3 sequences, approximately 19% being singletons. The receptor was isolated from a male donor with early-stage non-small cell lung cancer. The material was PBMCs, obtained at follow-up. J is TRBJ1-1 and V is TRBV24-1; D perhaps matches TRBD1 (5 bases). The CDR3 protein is CATRGGGSTEAFF. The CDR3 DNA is TGTGCCACCCGCGGGGGGGGGAGTACTGAAGCTTTCTTT.